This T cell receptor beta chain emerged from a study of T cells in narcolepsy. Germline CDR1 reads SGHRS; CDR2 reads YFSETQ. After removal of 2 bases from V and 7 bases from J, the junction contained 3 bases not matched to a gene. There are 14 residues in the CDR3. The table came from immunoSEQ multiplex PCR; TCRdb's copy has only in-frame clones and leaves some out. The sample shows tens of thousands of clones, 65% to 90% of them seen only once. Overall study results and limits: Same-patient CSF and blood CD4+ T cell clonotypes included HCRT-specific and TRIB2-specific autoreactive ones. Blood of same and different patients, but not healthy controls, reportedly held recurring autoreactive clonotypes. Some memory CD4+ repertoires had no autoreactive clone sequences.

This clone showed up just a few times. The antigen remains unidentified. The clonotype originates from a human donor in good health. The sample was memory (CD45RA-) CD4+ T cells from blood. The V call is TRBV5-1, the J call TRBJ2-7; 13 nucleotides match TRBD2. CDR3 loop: CASSFGGLAGEQYF. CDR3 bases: TGCGCCAGCAGCTTCGGGGGACTAGCGGGGGAGCAGTACTTC.